This T cell receptor beta chain is drawn from a study of CD8+ T cells in alopecia areata. Study overall: A regimen of oral tofacitinib, 5 to 10 mg twice daily, was given to treated patients.

Treatment of the sample: oral pan-JAK inhibitor, 5-10 mg twice daily. The study team obtained lesional scalp punch biopsies and peripheral blood from alopecia areata patients. Extracted RNA was reverse transcribed into cDNA, the sequencing template. The method was immunoSEQ multiplex PCR; TCRdb's version includes in-frame clones alone and lacks a portion of them. The sample has under 350,000 clones, about three fifths seen once; the top ten hold under 2%. Trimming shortened V by 3 bases and J by 8 bases, and 8 bases separated the two germline ends. Germline V gene sequence: CDR1 GTSNPN, CDR2 SVGIG (reference sequence). This CDR3 is 12 amino acids long.

This sequence originates from a human donor with alopecia areata. The chain couples TRBV30 to TRBJ1-6; D unclear. The source was CD4+ T cells sorted from blood, collected at week 24, from a patient treated with tofacitinib. The CDR3 DNA reads as TGTGCCTGGAGATCGAGGTATTCACCCCTCCACTTT. It translates to CAWRSRYSPLHF.